This TCR beta chain was recovered during a study of memory CD4+ T cells and cytomegalovirus serostatus. Study details: Donors were healthy Belgian adults, fewer than ten CMV seropositive and about two dozen seronegative.

CDR3 length: 20 residues. With V trimmed by 5 bases and J by 0 bases, 17 bases remained unmatched. From germline, CDR1 is LNHDA and CDR2 SQIVND (reference sequence). The sort gate was single viable CD3+CD4+CD8-CD45RO+ cells for memory CD4+ T cells. The authors' processing: After removing out-of-frame reads, under 2.5 million distinct TCRbeta sequences remained. Sequencing was performed with immunoSEQ multiplex PCR; in TCRdb, only in-frame clones are kept and a portion is missing. V and J calls and clone size are given by that table; D and trimming were obtained from the DNA. The repertoire consists of fewer than 50,000 clones, with around 80% occurring once and the leading ten covering 6.4%. As concerns this clone: Its antigen is still unknown.

Study conclusions and caveats: CD4+ memory repertoires contained 67 of 164 reported CMV TCRbeta sequences.

This TCR came from an adult in good health and CMV-seronegative. Sequencing was carried out using memory CD4+ T cells from blood. The chain links TRBV19 to TRBJ1-5; TRBD1 agrees at 9 bases. This CDR3 reads CASSVTGGASGYYSNQPQHF. CDR3 bases: TGTGCCAGTAGTGTCACAGGGGGCGCGTCGGGCTATTATAGCAATCAGCCCCAGCATTTT.